A selection of T cell receptor beta chains follows, all from one sample in a study of blood T cell repertoires in COVID-19. Assay used: immunoSEQ multiplex PCR; TCRdb lists only in-frame clones, some missing. The sample shows about 400,000 clones, 70% to 90% of them seen only once. Sequencing used PBMCs or T cells enriched from blood (not recorded which). The origin of the receptors is a man between 40 and 49 years old in a cohort exposed to, infected with or recovered from COVID-19 (not recorded which). CDR3s include the opening cysteine and the closing phenylalanine or tryptophan.

v_gene,j_gene,CDR3aa
TRBV7-2,TRBJ2-7,CASSTTSGSPYEQYF
TRBV10-1,TRBJ2-2,CASSESWSAQNTGELFF
TRBV28,TRBJ1-2,CASSSTGLIYGYTF
TRBV5-1,TRBJ1-6,CASSTSTETYSPLHF
TRBV5-1,TRBJ2-7,CASSLEGTSGSAEQYF
TRBV5-1,TRBJ2-3,CASSLLPGLGSSDTQYF
TRBV6-5,TRBJ1-1,CASTKRTGWNTEAFF
TRBV18,TRBJ1-5,CASSEGQAPQPQHF
TRBV13,TRBJ2-1,CASSLAGTSGINEQFF
TRBV5-1,TRBJ2-3,CASSLGLADTDTQYF
TRBV18,TRBJ2-7,CASSPGGGREQYF
TRBV27,TRBJ1-1,CASSFRGQNTEAFF
TRBV7-2,TRBJ2-7,CASRRNRESYEQYF
TRBV11-2,TRBJ2-1,CASSLAGGHNEQFF
TRBV7-2,TRBJ2-1,CASSPKTSGRAGEQFF
TRBV3-1/TRBV3-2,TRBJ1-1,CASSARDRVGGTEAFF
TRBV27,TRBJ1-5,CASSSSRTGGQPQHF
TRBV6-5,TRBJ1-5,CASSYTIGQGAQPQHF
TRBV10-3,TRBJ2-3,CAISDGQGEAYTQYF
TRBV24-1,TRBJ2-2,CATSDLKGGNTGELFF
TRBV18,TRBJ2-1,CASSPPEREGNEQFF
TRBV2,TRBJ2-1,CASRPPGRTYNEQFF
TRBV6-5,TRBJ2-7,CASSYSTSGRGEQYF
TRBV27,TRBJ2-5,CASRPWGGSGETQYF
TRBV7-9,TRBJ2-7,CASSLDGRGRYEQYF
TRBV5-1,TRBJ2-1,CASSLAGAREQFF
TRBV7-8,TRBJ1-5,CASSHREYQPQHF
TRBV10-1,TRBJ1-5,CASQEQPQHF
TRBV14,TRBJ2-1,CASSHQLRTGHNEQFF
TRBV29-1,TRBJ2-3,CSAHGGGRDTQYF
TRBV13,TRBJ2-5,CASSSTGNQETQYF
TRBV18,TRBJ1-2,CASSPLQGALDYGYTF
TRBV5-1,TRBJ2-1,CASSFTGYEQFF
TRBV7-9,TRBJ2-1,CASSGQVNEQFF
TRBV6-5,TRBJ1-1,CASNDRHSPNTEAFF
TRBV28,TRBJ1-1,CASRRDTEAFF
TRBV18,TRBJ1-1,CASSRTGTADTEAFF
TRBV3-1/TRBV3-2,TRBJ2-3,CASSNTGSFRDTQYF
TRBV27,TRBJ1-2,CASSLSYEGWDGYTF
TRBV18,TRBJ2-1,CASSPPGSTRVGEQFF
TRBV4-1,TRBJ2-4,CASSQDEAAGGWIQYF
TRBV3-1/TRBV3-2,TRBJ1-5,CASSQGSGVLGQPQHF
TRBV6-1,TRBJ2-7,CASAGTSATYEQYF
TRBV9,TRBJ2-1,CASSEMTSGFVYNEQFF
TRBV10-2,TRBJ2-3,CASSGPKAGGPDTQYF
TRBV29-1,TRBJ2-1,CSVGGSAGGPYNEQFF
TRBV6-1,TRBJ1-5,CASTPDRDQPQHF
TRBV20-1,TRBJ2-2,CSASSGTSGPHPTGELFF
TRBV19,TRBJ2-2,CASSMEREITTGELFF
TRBV18,TRBJ1-5,CASSPRDRDQPQHF
TRBV19,TRBJ2-3,CASSIVGSPTDTQYF
TRBV11-3,TRBJ1-1,CASSPTMNTEAFF
TRBV30,TRBJ2-7,CAWSVREGHEQYF
TRBV25-1,TRBJ1-1,CASSAEQGIGNTEAFF
TRBV30,TRBJ1-6,CAWQGQKNSPLHF
TRBV7-2,TRBJ2-1,CASSTTGVRVHYNEQFF
TRBV28,TRBJ1-3,CASSLGTGTGLGNTIYF
TRBV13,TRBJ2-7,CASSLGSGRFVGEQYF
TRBV7-9,TRBJ2-7,CASSSPGLRAREQYF